This is a list of T cell receptor beta chains from one sample in a study of blood T cell repertoires in COVID-19. Sequenced by immunoSEQ multiplex PCR; TCRdb stores in-frame clones only, minus some. The table lists some 300,000 clones, approximately 89% of them singletons. Sequencing was performed on PBMCs or T cells enriched from blood (not recorded which). The source of these receptors is a woman in her 30s who had recovered from COVID-19. Each CDR3 is given with its conserved first and last residue. A D gene is named only where the DNA matches it firmly. Clone size, where shown, is once, few, many, or a class for clones that have expanded.

V: TRBV7-2
size: -
D: TRBD1
J: TRBJ1-1
DNA: TGTGCCAGCAGCTTAGATGGGACAGGGATCACAGCTTTCTTT
CDR3: CASSLDGTGITAFF

V: TRBV30
size: -
D: TRBD1
J: TRBJ1-1
DNA: TGTGCCTCCAATAGGGACAGGGGGGCAGCTTTCTTT
CDR3: CASNRDRGAAFF

V: TRBV18
size: -
D: -
J: TRBJ1-5
DNA: TGTGCCAGCTCCCCGGACAGTTTGAACAATCAGCCCCAGCATTTT
CDR3: CASSPDSLNNQPQHF

V: TRBV12-5
size: -
D: TRBD1
J: TRBJ1-2
DNA: TGTGCTAGTGGTTTGGTAGTTGGCAGACAGGGCAACTATGGCTACACCTTC
CDR3: CASGLVVGRQGNYGYTF

V: TRBV10-3
size: few
D: -
J: TRBJ1-1
DNA: TGTGCCATCATCGGGGAAAAGAACACTGAAGCTTTCTTT
CDR3: CAIIGEKNTEAFF

V: TRBV11-2
size: -
D: -
J: TRBJ2-7
DNA: TGTGCCAGCAGCCCAGGGGCTGCCCGCTACGAGCAGTACTTC
CDR3: CASSPGAARYEQYF

V: TRBV19
size: -
D: TRBD1
J: TRBJ1-5
DNA: TGTGCCAGTAGAAAATCGGGACAGCGAGGAAATCAGCCCCAGCATTTT
CDR3: CASRKSGQRGNQPQHF

V: TRBV6-6
size: -
D: TRBD1
J: TRBJ1-2
DNA: TGTGCCAGCACCCTCAACAGGGGTTATGGCTACACCTTC
CDR3: CASTLNRGYGYTF

V: TRBV20-1
size: -
D: -
J: TRBJ1-2
DNA: TGCAGTGCTAGCCGACAGGCGCATACCTTC
CDR3: CSASRQAHTF

V: TRBV7-2
size: -
D: -
J: TRBJ2-7
DNA: TGTGCCAGCAGACTTGAGAATCGTTACGAGCAGTACTTC
CDR3: CASRLENRYEQYF

V: TRBV6-5
size: -
D: TRBD1
J: TRBJ1-1
DNA: TGTGCCAGCAGACCTGGGACAGGGCGGATCACTGAAGCTTTCTTT
CDR3: CASRPGTGRITEAFF

V: TRBV5-1
size: -
D: -
J: TRBJ2-4
DNA: TGCGCCAGCAGCTTGAATAGCGGAGGAATTCAGTACTTC
CDR3: CASSLNSGGIQYF

V: TRBV13
size: -
D: -
J: TRBJ2-7
DNA: TGTGCCAGCAGCTTGATAGGGGCCTACGAGCAGTACTTC
CDR3: CASSLIGAYEQYF

V: TRBV30
size: few
D: -
J: TRBJ2-3
DNA: TGTGCCTGGACGGGAACAGATACGCAGTATTTT
CDR3: CAWTGTDTQYF

V: TRBV19
size: -
D: -
J: TRBJ2-6
DNA: TGTGCCAGTAGTCAGTCTGGGGCCAACGTCCTGACTTTC
CDR3: CASSQSGANVLTF

V: TRBV4-1
size: -
D: TRBD2
J: TRBJ2-3
DNA: TGCGCCAGCAGCCAAGTAACCGGGACTAGCGGGTTAACAGATACGCAGTATTTT
CDR3: CASSQVTGTSGLTDTQYF

V: TRBV5-4
size: -
D: -
J: TRBJ2-1
DNA: TGTGCCAGCAGCTTCAGGGGTAGAACTTACAATGAGCAGTTCTTC
CDR3: CASSFRGRTYNEQFF

V: TRBV27
size: -
D: -
J: TRBJ2-3
DNA: TGTGCCAGCGCCCTGTCGACAGAACACTATACGCAGTATTTT
CDR3: CASALSTEHYTQYF

V: TRBV18
size: once
D: -
J: TRBJ2-2
DNA: TGTGCCAGCTCAGTTACCAGGGAATCGAACACCGGGGAGCTGTTTTTT
CDR3: CASSVTRESNTGELFF

V: TRBV14
size: -
D: -
J: TRBJ1-1
DNA: TGTGCCAGCAGCCAAGACACTAGAGAAGCTTTCTTT
CDR3: CASSQDTREAFF

V: TRBV28
size: -
D: TRBD2
J: TRBJ2-3
DNA: TGTGCCAGCAGTGCCGGGACTAGTTTCCCAGATACGCAGTATTTT
CDR3: CASSAGTSFPDTQYF

V: TRBV28
size: -
D: -
J: TRBJ1-2
DNA: TGTGCCAGCAGTTTGGTACCAGGGGTGTATGGCTACACCTTC
CDR3: CASSLVPGVYGYTF

V: TRBV15
size: -
D: -
J: TRBJ1-5
DNA: TGTGCCACCAGCCCCGCCTATAGCAATCAGCCCCAGCATTTT
CDR3: CATSPAYSNQPQHF

V: TRBV6-2/TRBV6-3
size: -
D: -
J: TRBJ2-7
DNA: TGTGCCAGCAGTTACCGGGAACGGCGCTACGAGCAGTACTTC
CDR3: CASSYRERRYEQYF

V: TRBV30
size: -
D: -
J: TRBJ2-1
DNA: TGTGCCTGGAGTCCCTTAAACAATGAGCAGTTCTTC
CDR3: CAWSPLNNEQFF

V: TRBV18
size: -
D: -
J: TRBJ1-1
DNA: TGTGCCAGCTCACCACCCTCGACTCGGACTGAAGCTTTCTTT
CDR3: CASSPPSTRTEAFF

V: TRBV5-1
size: -
D: -
J: TRBJ1-3
DNA: TGCGCCAGCAGCTTTACAACGGGAGGAAACACCATATATTTT
CDR3: CASSFTTGGNTIYF

V: TRBV19
size: -
D: -
J: TRBJ1-6
DNA: TGTGCCAGTAGTGCCACAGGGAATTCACCCCTCCACTTT
CDR3: CASSATGNSPLHF

V: TRBV19
size: -
D: TRBD2
J: TRBJ2-2
DNA: TGTGCCAGTAGTCCCTGGGGGGGTTCGGACACCGGGGAGCTGTTTTTT
CDR3: CASSPWGGSDTGELFF

V: TRBV2
size: -
D: TRBD1
J: TRBJ2-1
DNA: TGTGCCAGCTGGGGACAGGGGGCTTATAATGAGCAGTTCTTC
CDR3: CASWGQGAYNEQFF

V: TRBV6-2/TRBV6-3
size: -
D: TRBD2
J: TRBJ2-7
DNA: TGTGCCAGCAGTCTGTCCGGCCGAAGAACTAGCGGGGCGCAGTACTTC
CDR3: CASSLSGRRTSGAQYF

V: TRBV6-5
size: -
D: -
J: TRBJ2-1
DNA: TGTGCCAGCAAGCCCAACAATGAGCAGTTCTTC
CDR3: CASKPNNEQFF

V: TRBV11-2
size: -
D: -
J: TRBJ1-2
DNA: TGTGCCAGCAGCTCCCTTCTGAGTTCTGGCTACACCTTC
CDR3: CASSSLLSSGYTF

V: TRBV7-8
size: -
D: -
J: TRBJ2-3
DNA: TGTGCCAGCAGCCTAGACAGGTCCTCGGGCTATTTT
CDR3: CASSLDRSSGYF

V: TRBV24-1
size: -
D: TRBD1
J: TRBJ1-4
DNA: TGTGCCACCAGTGCGGGACAGGGGAATGAAAAACTGTTTTTT
CDR3: CATSAGQGNEKLFF

V: TRBV9
size: -
D: TRBD2
J: TRBJ2-1
DNA: TGTGCCAGTTCAACCTTATGGGCGGGAGATCGGAATGAGCAGTTCTTC
CDR3: CASSTLWAGDRNEQFF

V: TRBV5-8
size: -
D: TRBD1
J: TRBJ1-6
DNA: TGTGCCAGCAGCAACCCGGGACAGTATTCACCCCTCCACTTT
CDR3: CASSNPGQYSPLHF

V: TRBV28
size: -
D: -
J: TRBJ2-5
DNA: TGTGCCAGCAGCCCCCCGAGAGGGCGGATGGAGACCCAGTACTTC
CDR3: CASSPPRGRMETQYF

V: TRBV30
size: -
D: -
J: TRBJ2-7
DNA: TGTGCCTGGAGTGCTATCTCCTACGAGCAGTACTTC
CDR3: CAWSAISYEQYF

V: TRBV12-5
size: -
D: -
J: TRBJ1-6
DNA: TGTGCTAGTGGTCTCAGCCAGGGCGGTTCACCCCTCCACTTT
CDR3: CASGLSQGGSPLHF

V: TRBV7-9
size: -
D: TRBD2
J: TRBJ2-1
DNA: TGTGCCGGGCAAGGGACTAGCGGACACTCCTACAATGAGCAGTTCTTC
CDR3: CAGQGTSGHSYNEQFF

V: TRBV4-1
size: -
D: -
J: TRBJ2-7
DNA: TGCGCCAGCATGAGCTCGCAGGCATCCTACGAGCAGTACTTC
CDR3: CASMSSQASYEQYF

V: TRBV28
size: -
D: -
J: TRBJ1-2
DNA: TGTGCCAGCAGTTTGCTGTCAGGGTTCCCTGGCTACACCTTC
CDR3: CASSLLSGFPGYTF

V: TRBV7-2
size: -
D: TRBD2
J: TRBJ2-3
DNA: TGTGCCAGCAGCTTAGCGGAAGCGGGAGGGCCGGAGGGGGATACGCAGTATTTT
CDR3: CASSLAEAGGPEGDTQYF